This TCR beta chain is drawn from a study of graft-versus-host responses after intestinal transplantation. Regarding the study as a whole: Marrow from the recipient contained GvH clones, some of which had appeared first in ileum or blood. In patients with graft-donor T cell macrochimerism, allograft graft-versus-host to host-versus-graft clonal ratios were high.

A remark on this clone: The antigen is undetermined.

This table comes from immunoSEQ multiplex PCR, and its TCRdb copy is limited to in-frame clones, with some not included. The sample carries roughly 25,000 clones, more than 90% recorded once. The CDR3 is 15 residues long. Germline V CDR1 and CDR2: MDHEN, SYDVKM. V was pared by 11 bases and J by 2 bases, with 18 bases between. The receptor was derived from a human patient who received an intestinal transplant, so some T cells may come from the graft donor. Specimen: PBMCs, collected around 40 days after intestinal transplant. V is TRBV28 and J is TRBJ2-2, with TRBD1 as a possible D gene (6 bases). The CDR3 sequence is CASRWGTYNTGELFF. The CDR3 nucleotides read TGTGCCTCGCGATGGGGGACATATAACACCGGGGAGCTGTTTTTT.